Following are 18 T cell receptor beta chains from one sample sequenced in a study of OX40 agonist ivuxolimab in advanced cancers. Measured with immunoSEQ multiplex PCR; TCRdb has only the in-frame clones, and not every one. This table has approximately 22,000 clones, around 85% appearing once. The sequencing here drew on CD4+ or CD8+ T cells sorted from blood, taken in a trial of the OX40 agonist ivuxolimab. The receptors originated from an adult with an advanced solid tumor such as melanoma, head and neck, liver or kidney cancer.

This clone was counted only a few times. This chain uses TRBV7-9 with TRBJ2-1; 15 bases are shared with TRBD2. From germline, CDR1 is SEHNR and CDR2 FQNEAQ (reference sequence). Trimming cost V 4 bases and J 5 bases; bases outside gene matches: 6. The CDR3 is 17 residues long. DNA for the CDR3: TGTGCCAGCAGCTCGGGACTAGCGGGGGGAATTAACAATGAGCAGTTCTTC. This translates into CASSSGLAGGINNEQFF. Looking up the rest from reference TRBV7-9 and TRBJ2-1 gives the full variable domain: DTGVSQNPRHKITKRGQNVTFRCDPISEHNRLYWYRQTLGQGPEFLTYFQNEAQLEKSRLLSDRFSAERPKGSFSTLEIQRTEQGDSAMYLCASSSGLAGGINNEQFFGPGTRLTVL.

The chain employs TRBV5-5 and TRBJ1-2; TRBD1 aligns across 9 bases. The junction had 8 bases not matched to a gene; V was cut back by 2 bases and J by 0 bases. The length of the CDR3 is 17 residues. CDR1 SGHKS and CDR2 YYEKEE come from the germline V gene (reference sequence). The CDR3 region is CASSFGDRGFSNYGYTF. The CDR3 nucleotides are TGTGCCAGCAGCTTTGGAGACAGGGGGTTTTCTAACTATGGCTACACCTTC.

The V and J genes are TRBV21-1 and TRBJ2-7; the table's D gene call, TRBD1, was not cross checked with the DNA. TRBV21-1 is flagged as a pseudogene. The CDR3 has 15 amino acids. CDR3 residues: CASSKGAGGLYEQYF. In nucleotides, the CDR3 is TGTGCCAGCAGCAAAGGGGCAGGGGGCCTCTACGAGCAGTACTTC.

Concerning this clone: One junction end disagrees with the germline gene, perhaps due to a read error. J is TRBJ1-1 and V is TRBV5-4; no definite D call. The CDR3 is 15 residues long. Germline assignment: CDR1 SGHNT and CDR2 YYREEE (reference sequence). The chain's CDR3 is CASSQDWRGPTEAFF. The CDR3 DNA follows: TGCGCCAGCAGCCAAGATTGGCGTGGACCCACTGAAGCTTTCTTT.

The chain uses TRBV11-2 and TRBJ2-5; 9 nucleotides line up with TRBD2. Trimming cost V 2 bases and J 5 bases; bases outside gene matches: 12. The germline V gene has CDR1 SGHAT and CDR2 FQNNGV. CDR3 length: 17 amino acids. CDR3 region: CASSLIIAGEPGETQYF. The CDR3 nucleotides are TGTGCCAGCAGCTTAATCATAGCGGGGGAGCCCGGGGAGACCCAGTACTTC.

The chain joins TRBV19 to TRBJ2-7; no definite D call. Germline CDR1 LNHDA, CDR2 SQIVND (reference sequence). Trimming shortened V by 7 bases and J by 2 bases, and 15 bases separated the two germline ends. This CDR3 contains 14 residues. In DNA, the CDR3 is TGTGCCAGTAAGAAGGCCGGAGCTCCCTACGAGCAGTACTTC. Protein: CASKKAGAPYEQYF.

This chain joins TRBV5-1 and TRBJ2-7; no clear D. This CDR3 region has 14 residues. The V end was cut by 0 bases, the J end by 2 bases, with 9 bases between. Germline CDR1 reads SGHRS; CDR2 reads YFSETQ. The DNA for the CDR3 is TGCGCCAGCAGCTTGGAGTGGCCCGCCTACGAGCAGTACTTC. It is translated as CASSLEWPAYEQYF.

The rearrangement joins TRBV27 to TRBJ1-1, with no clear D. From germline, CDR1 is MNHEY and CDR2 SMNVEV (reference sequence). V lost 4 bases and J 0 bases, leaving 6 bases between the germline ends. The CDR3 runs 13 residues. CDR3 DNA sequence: TGTGCCAGCAGTTCAACAGTGAACACTGAAGCTTTCTTT. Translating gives CASSSTVNTEAFF.

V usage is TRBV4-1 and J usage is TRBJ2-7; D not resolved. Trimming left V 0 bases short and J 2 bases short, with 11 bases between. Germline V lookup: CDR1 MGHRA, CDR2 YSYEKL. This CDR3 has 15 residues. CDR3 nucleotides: TGCGCCAGCAGCCAAGATTGGGCAGGAGCCTACGAGCAGTACTTC. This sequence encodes CASSQDWAGAYEQYF.

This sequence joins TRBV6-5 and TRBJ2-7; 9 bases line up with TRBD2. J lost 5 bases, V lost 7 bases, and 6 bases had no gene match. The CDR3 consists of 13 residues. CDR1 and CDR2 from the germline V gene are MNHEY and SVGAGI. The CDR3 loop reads CASTGLAVNEQYF. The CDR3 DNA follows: TGTGCCAGCACGGGACTAGCAGTCAACGAGCAGTACTTC.

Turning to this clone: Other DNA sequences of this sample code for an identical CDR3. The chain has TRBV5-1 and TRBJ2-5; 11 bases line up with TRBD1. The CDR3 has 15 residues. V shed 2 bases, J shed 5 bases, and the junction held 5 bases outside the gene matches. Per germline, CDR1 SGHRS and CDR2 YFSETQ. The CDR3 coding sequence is TGCGCCAGCAGCTTAGCCGGGACAGGGGGGGAGACCCAGTACTTC. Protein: CASSLAGTGGETQYF.

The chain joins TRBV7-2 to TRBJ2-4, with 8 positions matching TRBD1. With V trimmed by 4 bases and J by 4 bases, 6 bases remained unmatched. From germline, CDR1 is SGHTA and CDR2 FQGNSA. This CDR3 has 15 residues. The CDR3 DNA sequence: TGTGCCAGCAGCTCCTTCAGGGGGCTAAAAAACATTCAGTACTTC. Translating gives CASSSFRGLKNIQYF.

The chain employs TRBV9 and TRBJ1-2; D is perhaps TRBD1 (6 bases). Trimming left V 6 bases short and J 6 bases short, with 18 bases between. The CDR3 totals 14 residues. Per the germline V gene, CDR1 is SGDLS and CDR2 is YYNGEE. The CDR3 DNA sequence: TGTGCCAGCACCTTACAGGGATGGTCGAATGGCTACACCTTC. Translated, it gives CASTLQGWSNGYTF. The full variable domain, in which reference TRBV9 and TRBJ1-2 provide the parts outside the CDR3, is DSGVTQTPKHLITATGQRVTLRCSPRSGDLSVYWYQQSLDQGLQFLIQYYNGEERAKGNILERFSAQQFPDLHSELNLSSLELGDSALYFCASTLQGWSNGYTFGSGTRLTVV.

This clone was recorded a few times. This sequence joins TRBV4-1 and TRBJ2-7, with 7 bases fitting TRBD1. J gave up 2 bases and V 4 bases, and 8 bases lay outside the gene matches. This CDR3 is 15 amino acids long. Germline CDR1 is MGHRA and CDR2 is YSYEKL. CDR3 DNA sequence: TGCGCCAGCAGCCCCGAGTCAGGGGGAACCTACGAGCAGTACTTC. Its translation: CASSPESGGTYEQYF.

CDR3 in DNA: TGTGCCAGCAGCTTAACAGATGTTGTGGGCACTGAAGCTTTCTTT. Its protein is CASSLTDVVGTEAFF. The V and J genes are TRBV7-9 and TRBJ1-1; D gene ambiguous. The V and J ends lost 2 bases and 4 bases respectively, with 14 bases between them. The CDR3 is made up of 15 amino acids. The germline gives CDR1 SEHNR, CDR2 FQNEAQ (reference sequence).

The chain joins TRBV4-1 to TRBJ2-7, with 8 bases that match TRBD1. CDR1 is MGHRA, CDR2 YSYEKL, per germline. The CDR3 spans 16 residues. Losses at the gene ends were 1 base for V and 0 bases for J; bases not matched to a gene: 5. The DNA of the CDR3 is TGCGCCAGCAGCCAAGGGAGGACAGGGTCCTCCTACGAGCAGTACTTC. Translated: CASSQGRTGSSYEQYF.

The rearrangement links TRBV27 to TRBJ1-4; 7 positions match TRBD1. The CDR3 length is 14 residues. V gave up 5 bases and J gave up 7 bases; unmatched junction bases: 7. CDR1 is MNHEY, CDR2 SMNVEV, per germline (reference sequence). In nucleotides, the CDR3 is TGTGCCAGCAGTCCGGACAGGTCAGGTGAAAAACTGTTTTTT. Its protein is CASSPDRSGEKLFF.

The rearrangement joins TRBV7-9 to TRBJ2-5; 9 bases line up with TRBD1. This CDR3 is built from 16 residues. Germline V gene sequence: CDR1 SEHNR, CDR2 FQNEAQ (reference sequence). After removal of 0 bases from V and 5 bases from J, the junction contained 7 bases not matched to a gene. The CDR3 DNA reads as TGTGCCAGCAGCTTAGCGAACAGGGGGCGCGGGGAGACCCAGTACTTC. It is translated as CASSLANRGRGETQYF.